The following is a T cell receptor beta chain sequence with its context. Participant age was roughly 18 to 100 years, and participants resided in about 25 US areas. All recovered Cohort 3 donors got two negative PCRs, got clearance, or saw symptom resolution. Profiled with immunoSEQ multiplex PCR; TCRdb holds only in-frame clones, not every one. The sample consists of 250,000 to 350,000 clones, more than 85% of them appearing once. The V end lost 3 bases, the J end lost 0 bases, and 10 bases lay between the germline ends. Germline values: CDR1 LGHDT, CDR2 YNNKEL (reference sequence). The CDR3 spans 15 residues. The data originate from a study of blood T cell repertoires in COVID-19.

The clonotype comes from a woman aged 25 to 39 who had recovered from COVID-19. The chain couples TRBV3-1 (or the pseudogene TRBV3-2) to TRBJ2-3; possible D gene TRBD2, 6 bases. The sequenced material came from PBMCs or T cells enriched from blood (not recorded which). For the CDR3, the DNA is TGTGCCAGCAGCCAGCGGGGCTTTAGCACAGATACGCAGTATTTT. This translates into CASSQRGFSTDTQYF.